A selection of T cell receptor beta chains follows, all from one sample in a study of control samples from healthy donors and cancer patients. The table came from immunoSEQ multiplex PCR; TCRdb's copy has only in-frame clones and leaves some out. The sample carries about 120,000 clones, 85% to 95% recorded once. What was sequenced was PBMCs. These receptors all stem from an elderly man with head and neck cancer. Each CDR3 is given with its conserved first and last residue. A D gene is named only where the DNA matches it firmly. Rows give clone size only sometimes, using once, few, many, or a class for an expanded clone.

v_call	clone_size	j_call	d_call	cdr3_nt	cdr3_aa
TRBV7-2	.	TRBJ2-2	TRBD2	TGTGCCAGCAGCTCGACTAGCGTTCGGGGCACCGGGGAGCTGTTTTTT	CASSSTSVRGTGELFF
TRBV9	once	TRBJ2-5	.	TGTGCCAGCAGCCCCAGTGGGGGACAAGAGACCCAGTACTTC	CASSPSGGQETQYF
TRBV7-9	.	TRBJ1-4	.	TGTGCCAGCAGCGTCTTCCGTGTGGGAATTAATGAAAAACTGTTTTTT	CASSVFRVGINEKLFF
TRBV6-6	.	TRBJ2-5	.	TGTGCCAGCAAACTACAAGAGACCCAGTACTTC	CASKLQETQYF
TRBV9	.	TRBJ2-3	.	TGTGCCAGCAGCGTAGCTCCTGCCTCGGGCACAGATACGCAGTATTTT	CASSVAPASGTDTQYF
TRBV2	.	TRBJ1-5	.	TGTGCCAGCAGTTTCTCTAATCAGCCCCAGCATTTT	CASSFSNQPQHF
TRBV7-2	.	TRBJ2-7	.	TGTGCCAGCAGCCCCGAGCCCCACCTCGGAGAGCAGTACTTC	CASSPEPHLGEQYF
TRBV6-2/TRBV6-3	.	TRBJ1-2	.	TGTGCCAGCAGTCAACAGGGACGGGCTAACTATGGCTACACCTTC	CASSQQGRANYGYTF
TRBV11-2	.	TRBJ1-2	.	TGTGCCAGCAGCTTAATTTCCTCGACCAACTATGGCTACACCTTC	CASSLISSTNYGYTF
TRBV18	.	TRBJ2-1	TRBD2	TGTGCCAGCTCACAGACTAGCGGGAGCTCCTACAATGAGCAGTTCTTC	CASSQTSGSSYNEQFF
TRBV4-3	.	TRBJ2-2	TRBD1	TGCGCCAGCAGCGGACAGGAGACCACCGGGGAGCTGTTTTTT	CASSGQETTGELFF
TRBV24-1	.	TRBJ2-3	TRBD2	TGTGCCACCAGTGATAAGCGGGGGGGCCAAGATACGCAGTATTTT	CATSDKRGGQDTQYF
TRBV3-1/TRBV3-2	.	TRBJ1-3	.	TGTGCCAGCAGCCAAGGGATATTGGTGCTAGAAGAGCCTGGAAACACCATATATTTT	CASSQGILVLEEPGNTIYF
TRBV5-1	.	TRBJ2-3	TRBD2	TGCGCCAGCAGTACCGGATTAGCGGGGGGGACAGATACGCAGTATTTT	CASSTGLAGGTDTQYF
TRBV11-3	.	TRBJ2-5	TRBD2	TGTGCCAGCAGCCCCGGCATCGCGGGAGGGGAAGAGACCCAGTACTTC	CASSPGIAGGEETQYF
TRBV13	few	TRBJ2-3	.	TGTGCCAGCAGCTTGTGGGGGAGCACAGATACGCAGTATTTT	CASSLWGSTDTQYF
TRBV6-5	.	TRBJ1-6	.	TGTGCCAGCAGGGAGGCAGTTAATTCACCCCTCCACTTT	CASREAVNSPLHF
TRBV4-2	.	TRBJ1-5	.	TGTGCCAGCAGCCAACGTTACAGAAATCATCAGCCCCAGCATTTT	CASSQRYRNHQPQHF
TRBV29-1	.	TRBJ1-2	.	TGCAGCGTCTCTGGGGCAGGGTGGTATGGCTACACCTTC	CSVSGAGWYGYTF
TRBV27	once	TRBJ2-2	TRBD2	TGTGCCAGCAGACTAGCGGCTACCGGGGAGCTGTTTTTT	CASRLAATGELFF
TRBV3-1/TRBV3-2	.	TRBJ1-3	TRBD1	TGTGCCAGCAGCCTGCCCGGGACAGCCATTCCTGGAAACACCATATATTTT	CASSLPGTAIPGNTIYF
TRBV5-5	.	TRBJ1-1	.	TGTGCCAGCAGCCCCGGGACTGGGTTTCAAGCTTTCTTT	CASSPGTGFQAFF
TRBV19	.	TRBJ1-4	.	TGTGCCAGTAGTATGGTCCAGGGCGGGGGTGAAAAACTGTTTTTT	CASSMVQGGGEKLFF
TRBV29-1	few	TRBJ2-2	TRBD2	TGCAGCGTTCGACTAGCGGGAGCTCCCACCGGGGAGCTGTTTTTT	CSVRLAGAPTGELFF
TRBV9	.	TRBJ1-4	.	TGTGCCAGCAGCGTGAGTCCAACTAATGAAAAACTGTTTTTT	CASSVSPTNEKLFF
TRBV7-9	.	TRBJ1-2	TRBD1	TGTGCCAGCAGCTTAGCGAACGGCCGAGCTCACAGGGGGCTGATCTACACCTTC	CASSLANGRAHRGLIYTF
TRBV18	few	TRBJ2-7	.	TGTGCCAGCTCACCGGACAGAACGCTCTCCTACGAGCAGTACTTC	CASSPDRTLSYEQYF
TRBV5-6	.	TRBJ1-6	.	TGTGCCAGCAGCTTAGGGGGTATTGACTCACCCCTCCACTTT	CASSLGGIDSPLHF
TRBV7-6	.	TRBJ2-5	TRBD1	TGTGCCAGCAGCTTAGGTAGCTCGGGGACAGGGGGAGAGACCCAGTACTTC	CASSLGSSGTGGETQYF
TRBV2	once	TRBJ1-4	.	TGTGCCAGCAGGAAGGGGGCAACTAATGAAAAACTGTTTTTT	CASRKGATNEKLFF
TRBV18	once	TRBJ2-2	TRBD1	TGTGCCAGTCCGGACAGGGTGACCGGGGAGCTGTTTTTT	CASPDRVTGELFF
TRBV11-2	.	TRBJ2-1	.	TGTGCCAGCAGCCTCCGGGACCCCAATGAGCAGTTCTTC	CASSLRDPNEQFF
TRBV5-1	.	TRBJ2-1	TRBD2	TGCGCCAGCAGCTTGGCCAGGACTAGCGGGGGGGCAAATGAGCAGTTCTTC	CASSLARTSGGANEQFF
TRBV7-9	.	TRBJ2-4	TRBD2	TGTGCCAGCAGCTCCCGGCGGGGGGTAATTCAGTACTTC	CASSSRRGVIQYF
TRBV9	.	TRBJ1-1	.	TGTGCCAGCAGCGTAGGGACAACTTCTGTGAACACTGAAGCTTTCTTT	CASSVGTTSVNTEAFF
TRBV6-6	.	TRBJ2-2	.	TGTGCCAGCAGTAACGGAGTCACCGGGGAGCTGTTTTTT	CASSNGVTGELFF
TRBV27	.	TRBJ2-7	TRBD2	TGTGCCAGCCGGACTACTCGCGGGAGTTACGAGCAGTACTTC	CASRTTRGSYEQYF
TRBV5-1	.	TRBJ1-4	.	TGCGCCAGCAGCTTAGCCGGAGGGTGGCAGGAAAAACTGTTTTTT	CASSLAGGWQEKLFF
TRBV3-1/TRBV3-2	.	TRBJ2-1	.	TGTGCCAGCAGCCAAGCCGGGACCCTTTCCTACAATGAGCAGTTCTTC	CASSQAGTLSYNEQFF
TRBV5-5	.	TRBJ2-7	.	TGTGCCAGCAGCTTGGACGCCTATTCCTACGAGCAGTACTTC	CASSLDAYSYEQYF
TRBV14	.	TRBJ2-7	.	TGTGCCAGCAGGGGGGGTTCCTACGAGCAGTACTTC	CASRGGSYEQYF
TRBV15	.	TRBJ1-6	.	TGTGCCACCAGCAGAGTAAGCCAGGGTAATTCACCCCTCCACTTT	CATSRVSQGNSPLHF
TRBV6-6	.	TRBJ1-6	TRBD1	TGTGCCAGCAGTGAGGGACAGGGGAATTCACCCCTCCACTTT	CASSEGQGNSPLHF
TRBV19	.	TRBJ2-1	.	TGTGCCAGTACCCCTTTCTGGGGAAACAATGAGCAGTTCTTC	CASTPFWGNNEQFF
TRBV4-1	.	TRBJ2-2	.	TGCGCCAGCAGCCAAGATCGGGATATCACCGGGGAGCTGTTTTTT	CASSQDRDITGELFF
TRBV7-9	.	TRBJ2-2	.	TGTGCCAGCAGCTACCGCAGGGGAGGGACCGGGGAGCTGTTTTTT	CASSYRRGGTGELFF
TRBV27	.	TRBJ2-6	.	TGTGCCAGCAGTTCGCCCTCCATCTGGGGTTCTGGGGCCAACGTCCTGACTTTC	CASSSPSIWGSGANVLTF
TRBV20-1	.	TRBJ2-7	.	TGCAGTGCTAGGGACGTTTACGAGCAGTACTTC	CSARDVYEQYF